Following are 11 T cell receptor beta chains from one sample sequenced in a study of cytomegalovirus exposure and HLA in healthy donors. The primer mix had 60 Vbeta and 13 Jbeta primers. Here immunoSEQ multiplex PCR was the method, and the copy in TCRdb shows in-frame clones only, minus some. The sample holds about 160,000 clones; 80% to 90% are singletons and the top ten take 5% to 7%. The sequencing sample was made of PBMCs. The receptor set was obtained from a man over 45 in good health and CMV-seropositive.

The genes are TRBV19 and TRBJ1-1; D unclear. Deletions cut 2 bases from V and 2 bases from J, with 9 bases between. This CDR3 region has 14 residues. CDR1 is LNHDA, CDR2 SQIVND, per germline (reference sequence). CDR3 sequence: CASSISNYNTEAFF. DNA for the CDR3: TGTGCCAGTAGTATATCCAACTATAACACTGAAGCTTTCTTT.

The chain's CDR3 is CASSDPGQGLLGAFF. In DNA, the CDR3 is TGCGCCAGCAGTGACCCGGGACAGGGGCTCCTGGGAGCTTTCTTT. This chain uses TRBV5-1 with TRBJ1-1; 10 nucleotides line up with TRBD1. Germline V gene data show CDR1 as SGHRS and CDR2 as YFSETQ. The CDR3 covers 15 residues. V was pared by 5 bases and J by 10 bases, with 14 bases of the junction left unmatched. The variable domain in full, with the rest retrieved from reference TRBV5-1 and TRBJ1-1, is KAGVTQTPRYLIKTRGQQVTLSCSPISGHRSVSWYQQTPGQGLQFLFEYFSETQRNKGNFPGRFSGRQFSNSRSEMNVSTLELGDSALYLCASSDPGQGLLGAFFGQGTRLTVV.

V usage is TRBV11-1 and J usage is TRBJ2-7; 10 nucleotides agree with TRBD1. This CDR3 has 15 amino acids. Germline values: CDR1 SGHAT, CDR2 FQDESV (reference sequence). The trim removed 4 bases at V and 3 bases at J, leaving 6 bases unmatched. CDR3 region: CASSSGWTGGYEQYF. CDR3 coding DNA: TGTGCCAGCAGCTCGGGATGGACAGGGGGCTACGAGCAGTACTTC.

This clone was recorded a few times. The CDR3 loop is CASRQGSPVGEAFF. In DNA form, the CDR3 reads TGTGCCAGCCGACAGGGGTCCCCAGTCGGTGAAGCTTTCTTT. The V gene is TRBV5-5, the J gene TRBJ1-1; 8 positions match TRBD1. CDR3 length: 14 amino acids. CDR1 and CDR2 (germline): SGHKS, YYEKEE (reference sequence). V lost 7 bases and J lost 7; bases outside the gene matches: 12.

The chain uses TRBV18 and TRBJ1-2, with D hard to call. Per germline, CDR1 KGHSH and CDR2 LQKENI. This CDR3 is built from 13 residues. Trimming left V 7 bases short and J 4 bases short, with 13 bases between. CDR3 nucleotides: TGTGCCAGCTTTGGCATGGAGGGCTATGGCTACACCTTC. It specifies CASFGMEGYGYTF. Using reference TRBV18 and TRBJ1-2 for the parts outside the CDR3, the full variable domain is NAGVMQNPRHLVRRRGQEARLRCSPMKGHSHVYWYRQLPEEGLKFMVYLQKENIIDESGMPKERFSAEFPKEGPSILRIQQVVRGDSAAYFCASFGMEGYGYTFGSGTRLTVV.

The chain combines TRBV5-1 with TRBJ2-3; D is unresolved. This CDR3 is built from 14 residues. The germline V gene encodes CDR1 SGHRS and CDR2 YFSETQ. V was trimmed by 7 bases and J by 0 bases, leaving 12 bases between them. CDR3 coding DNA: TGCGCCAGCGTATTGGGCACTAGCACAGATACGCAGTATTTT. It specifies CASVLGTSTDTQYF.

This chain joins TRBV2 and TRBJ1-5; TRBD1 aligns across 8 bases. This CDR3 contains 14 residues. V lost 3 bases and J lost 7; bases outside the gene matches: 5. Germline V gene data show CDR1 as SNHLY and CDR2 as FYNNEI. The DNA of the CDR3 is TGTGCCAGCAGTGAGGGGGGACAGGCGCAGCCCCAGCATTTT. Translated: CASSEGGQAQPQHF.

The chain employs TRBV7-2 and TRBJ1-3; tentative D call: TRBD1 (5 bases). V lost 2 bases and J 2 bases, leaving 13 bases between the germline ends. The CDR3 is made up of 16 amino acids. Germline assignment: CDR1 SGHTA and CDR2 FQGNSA. The CDR3 sequence: CASSLSQGAAGNTIYF. CDR3 DNA sequence: TGTGCCAGCAGCTTATCACAAGGGGCAGCTGGAAACACCATATATTTT.

This chain uses TRBV19 with TRBJ1-2, with D tentatively TRBD1 (5 bases). Trimming cost V 7 bases and J 5 bases, with 14 bases left between them. The V gene's germline CDR1 is LNHDA and CDR2 SQIVND (reference sequence). There are 13 residues in the CDR3. Here the CDR3 DNA reads TGTGCCAGTACGGGGGGTGGCCCTTATGGCTACACCTTC. It yields the protein CASTGGGPYGYTF.

The chain joins TRBV19 to TRBJ1-2; D unresolved. Germline CDR1 reads LNHDA; CDR2 reads SQIVND (reference sequence). Trimming pared 4 bases from V and 1 base from J, leaving 19 bases between. The CDR3 runs to 17 residues. CDR3 sequence: CASSTTQSDGINYGYTF. DNA of the CDR3: TGTGCCAGTAGTACCACTCAAAGCGACGGGATTAACTATGGCTACACCTTC. Full variable domain (outside the CDR3, taken from reference TRBV19 and TRBJ1-2): DGGITQSPKYLFRKEGQNVTLSCEQNLNHDAMYWYRQDPGQGLRLIYYSQIVNDFQKGDIAEGYSVSREKKESFPLTVTSAQKNPTAFYLCASSTTQSDGINYGYTFGSGTRLTVV.

The chain recombines TRBV7-8 with TRBJ1-6, with 9 bases aligning to TRBD1. Germline CDR1 SGHVS, CDR2 FQNEAQ. This CDR3 region has 15 residues. V lost 0 bases, J lost 9 bases, and 3 bases stayed unmatched. The CDR3 reads CASSLAGTGPSPLHF. CDR3 bases: TGTGCCAGCAGCTTAGCTGGGACAGGGCCTTCACCCCTCCACTTT.